The clone carrying this T cell receptor beta chain was detected only a few times. The antigen is not known. The sample belongs to a study of T-cell reconstitution after alpha-beta-depleted transplantation in children. General observations from the study: The origin of alpha-beta T cells about two months after transplant was reportedly several hundred expanded graft clones. A year post-transplant, T-cell counts and diversity derived mostly from newly produced T cells.

V was clipped by 10 bases and J by 3 bases; unmatched bases: 13. The CDR3 contains 15 residues. Preparation of the TCRbeta library used unique molecular identifiers. From the PCR reads, TCRdb called clonotypes with MiXCR, one entry per CDR3 protein. The sample holds some 300,000 distinct CDR3 sequences; around 7.3% are singletons and the top ten take approximately 8.6%. The chain recombines TRBV12-3 or TRBV12-4 with TRBJ2-7; 9 bases map to TRBD1. The TCR originated in a female patient under 10 years old who had a stem cell transplant for Fanconi anemia, so the T cells may come from the graft donor. Sample: peripheral blood, taken 360 days after TCRalphabeta/CD19-depleted stem cell transplant. Here the CDR3 reads CAKFGSGGQGYEQYF. In DNA form, the CDR3 reads TGTGCCAAGTTTGGGTCCGGGGGACAGGGCTACGAGCAGTACTTC.